This T cell receptor beta chain is drawn from a study of blood T cell repertoires in COVID-19. In the study overall: Both acute and convalescent COVID-19 samples were obtained from the United States, Italy and Spain.

Recruitment covered about 25 US areas and drew participants whose ages spanned about 18 to 90 years. For recovered donors of Cohort 3, there were two negative PCRs, clearance, or symptom resolution. V shed 5 bases and J shed 5 bases, with 12 bases lying between them. This CDR3 contains 13 residues. Germline assignment: CDR1 SGHNT and CDR2 YYREEE (reference sequence). Study processing details: Estimates of nucleated cell counts were drawn from the amplification of reference gene primers. Measured with immunoSEQ multiplex PCR; TCRdb has only the in-frame clones, and not every one. The V and J calls and clone size come from that table; D and trimming were worked out from the DNA. The sample lists around 310,000 clones, roughly 90% occurring once.

This chain links TRBV5-4 with TRBJ2-3, with D perhaps TRBD2 (5 bases). The TCR was taken from a woman aged 30 to 39 who had recovered from COVID-19. The sample consisted of PBMCs or T cells enriched from blood (not recorded which). CDR3 sequence reads: CASSSEEKDTQYF. CDR3 nucleotides: TGTGCCAGCAGTAGCGAGGAAAAAGATACGCAGTATTTT.